One sample yielded the 5 T cell receptor beta chains listed below, sequenced in a study of response to subunit inactivated influenza vaccine. TCRdb reprocessed the RT-PCR reads with MiXCR, giving one entry per CDR3 protein. The sample consists of about 500,000 distinct CDR3 sequences, approximately 16% of them appearing once. The starting material was CD4+ T cells sorted from PBMCs, obtained around 2 years after vaccination. Source of these receptors: a man between 50 and 70 years old who received an inactivated influenza vaccine.

This sequence joins TRBV2 and TRBJ2-7; D is uncertain. Between the trimmed V and J ends, which lost 7 bases and 1 base, there was a span of 14 bases. Germline CDR1 and CDR2: SNHLY and FYNNEI. This CDR3 has 14 amino acids. The CDR3 region has the DNA TGTGCCAGCAAGCAGGAATATATTTCCTACGAGCAGTACTTC. This translates into CASKQEYISYEQYF.

This clonotype was counted only a few times. The chain employs TRBV15 and TRBJ1-3; D is unclear. The CDR3 runs to 17 residues. Germline CDR1 LNHNV, CDR2 YYDKDF (reference sequence). Trimming took off 3 bases at V and 0 bases at J, with 15 bases between the two ends. Here the CDR3 reads CATSSFPLRDSGNTIYF. The CDR3 coding sequence is TGTGCCACCAGCAGCTTCCCCTTGAGGGACTCTGGAAACACCATATATTTT.

Comments on this clonotype: One end of the junction does not line up with germline, which may come from a read error. This sequence joins TRBV3-1 and TRBJ1-1; 8 bases align to TRBD1. From germline, CDR1 is LGHDT and CDR2 YNNKEL (reference sequence). The CDR3 runs 14 residues. The CDR3 DNA follows: TGTGCCAGCAGCAAACAGGGGGGGGCCACTGAAGCCTTCTTT. It yields the protein CASSKQGGATEAFF.

The chain carries TRBV10-3 and TRBJ1-6; D is undetermined. Germline values: CDR1 ENHRY, CDR2 SYGVKD. This CDR3 is 14 amino acids long. V was pared by 4 bases and J by 10 bases, with 14 bases between. In nucleotides, the CDR3 is TGTGCCATCAGTGTAGGAGGGATGGGATCACCCCTCCACTTT. It is translated as CAISVGGMGSPLHF.

This clonotype turned up a few times. This chain uses TRBV28 with TRBJ1-4; D is ambiguous. The length of the CDR3 is 13 residues. Trimming cost V 7 bases and J 7 bases, with 13 bases left between them. Looked up from germline, CDR1 is MDHEN and CDR2 is SYDVKM. The DNA of the CDR3 is TGTGCCAGCACCCTGGGTAGTAGTGAAAAACTGTTTTTT. This sequence encodes CASTLGSSEKLFF. Drawing the rest from reference TRBV28 and TRBJ1-4, the complete variable domain is DVKVTQSSRYLVKRTGEKVFLECVQDMDHENMFWYRQDPGLGLRLIYFSYDVKMKEKGDIPEGYSVSREKKERFSLILESASTNQTSMYLCASTLGSSEKLFFGSGTQLSVL.